Listed here is a single T cell receptor beta chain. This record belongs to a study of blood T cell repertoires in COVID-19. The wider study: The analysed material was cDNA or gDNA that came from T cells, B-cell-depleted T cells, or PBMCs.

As handled by the study authors: How many nucleated cells were present was estimated from reference gene primer amplification. Some clones are missing from TCRdb's copy, which holds only in-frame ones; the method was immunoSEQ multiplex PCR. That table supplies the V and J calls and clone size; D and trimming were determined from the DNA. The repertoire holds about 240,000 clones, just under 85% seen once, with roughly 10% in the top ten. Sample: peripheral blood. This TCR derives from a woman older than 75 with acute or convalescent COVID-19.

The CDR3 DNA reads as TGTGCCAGCAGCAGGGGACAGGGATATAGCAATCAGCCCCAGCATTTT. As protein: CASSRGQGYSNQPQHF. The chain carries TRBV5-5 and TRBJ1-5; 9 bases are a match to TRBD1. The length of the CDR3 is 16 residues. V trimming: 4 bases; J trimming: 0 bases; junction bases outside the gene matches: 5. Per the germline V gene, CDR1 is SGHKS and CDR2 is YYEKEE (reference sequence). Variable domain in full (rest from reference TRBV5-5 and TRBJ1-5): DAGVTQSPTHLIKTRGQQVTLRCSPISGHKSVSWYQQVLGQGPQFIFQYYEKEERGRGNFPDRFSARQFPNYSSELNVNALLLGDSALYLCASSRGQGYSNQPQHFGDGTRLSIL.